A few counts support the clone carrying this T cell receptor (beta chain). Germline CDR1 reads MNHEY; CDR2 reads SVGAGI. V lost 6 bases, J lost 0 bases, and 7 bases stayed unmatched. The CDR3 length is 15 residues. This entry belongs to a study of blood T cell repertoires in COVID-19. On the study more broadly: Italy, Spain and the United States were the sources of the convalescent and acute COVID-19 samples.

Profiling relied on immunoSEQ multiplex PCR, and the TCRdb table lists in-frame clones only, not all of them. In the table there are 180,000 or so clones, around 85% of which are singletons. The chain employs TRBV6-5 and TRBJ1-2, with TRBD1 matching 7 bases. The sample consisted of peripheral blood. The clonotype originates from an older woman with acute or convalescent COVID-19. This CDR3 reads CASSQTGAANYGYTF. In nucleotides, the CDR3 is TGTGCCAGCAGCCAAACAGGGGCAGCTAACTATGGCTACACCTTC.